The source of this T cell receptor (beta chain) is a study of blood T cell repertoires in COVID-19 (dated by TCRdb to the early 2020s). Describing the broader study: Collaborator samples came from the United States, Italy and Spain and covered acute and convalescent phases of COVID-19. The prospective study material was composed of cDNA or gDNA derived from T cells, B-cell-depleted T cells, or PBMCs. The dataset comprised deeply sampled blood TCRbeta repertoires from subjects exposed to, actively infected with, or recovered from COVID-19. The repertoires were made available in a free public database intended to serve as a resource for research on the immune response to SARS-CoV-2. The samples were drawn from two sources: the first 160 participants of the ongoing ImmuneRACE study, and 1,200 or so subjects contributed by 6 global collaborators. The sample metadata nearly always contained a de-identified subject ID, COVID-19 status, age in years and sex. Where HLA class I and class II types were available, the types were taken from metadata supplied by the sample provider, not from assay-based typing.

Study-level results and caveats: The quantity of clinical and demographic metadata differed by source and by participant and was supplied without curation.

TCRbeta CDR3 regions were amplified from genomic DNA by means of the immunoSEQ Assay, a bias-controlled multiplex PCR. In the authors' own workflow: Nucleated cell counts per sample were estimated from amplification of reference gene primers within the assay. Sequence reads were collapsed and filtered to measure the absolute abundance of every unique TCRbeta CDR3 rearrangement. For each sample, productive Simpson clonality was calculated by taking the square root of Simpson's diversity index across productive rearrangements. TCRdb took this table from immuneACCESS and kept in-frame rearrangements with V and J called. Such tables lack part of the clones; where checked against another copy, unresolved V genes explain under half of the gap, and the rest is unexplained. The D gene and trimming were derived from the DNA, and the V and J assignments and clone size from that table. A total of about 170,000 clones appear in this sample, approximately 80% of them only once. Around 8.4% of the sample goes to the ten largest clones.

Concerning this clone: No cognate antigen has been identified for it. No qualities accompany the bases; no much larger clone lies one base away.

Whole blood was collected in K2EDTA tubes by collaborating institutions according to the institutions' own protocols. For TCRbeta analysis, collaborators shipped samples as frozen whole blood, isolated PBMCs, or DNA extracted from either of those sample types. Inclusive of the bounding cysteine and phenylalanine, the CDR3 is 15 residues long. Just CDR3 DNA is preserved here, 45 bases in frame from base 1. The junction shows trimming of 2 bases on V and 6 bases on J, plus 17 bases between the germline ends. CDR1 MNHNS and CDR2 SASEGT were looked up in the germline V gene. The chain is assembled from TRBV6-1 and TRBJ2-7, with a tentative D gene TRBD2 over 7 matching bases. The receptor's source is a woman aged 80 or older with active or convalescent COVID-19. Sequencing input: peripheral blood. The DNA sequence is given as TGTGCCAGCAGTGAATTTTGGGGGGGGGCTAGCGAGCAGTACTTC. Translated, this is CASSEFWGGASEQYF.